The TCR beta chain described here comes from a study of CD8 T cells in ankylosing spondylitis. The CDR3 is 15 residues long. Germline lookup yields CDR1 DFQATT and CDR2 SNEGSKA (reference sequence). Losses at the gene ends were 3 bases for V and 1 base for J; bases not matched to a gene: 5. TCRdb fed the 5' RACE reads into MiXCR, producing one record per CDR3 protein. The sample consists of 250,000 or so distinct CDR3 sequences, around 10% of them appearing once. The table lists this clonotype with many counts. This clonotype originated in a male donor with ankylosing spondylitis or in good health (not recorded which). Sequenced input: blood, either unsorted or a sorted T cell fraction (not recorded which). V and J are TRBV20-1 and TRBJ2-3, with 9 bases identical to TRBD1. Written as DNA, the CDR3 is TGCAGTGCTAGTGAGGGACAGGGACGCACAGATACGCAGTATTTT. Encoded protein: CSASEGQGRTDTQYF.